This T cell receptor (beta chain) was retrieved from a study of shared clonotypes between healthy human individuals. From germline, CDR1 is SGDLS and CDR2 YYNGEE. The CDR3 contains 14 residues. The V segment lost 4 bases and the J segment 4 bases; nucleotides outside the gene matches: 6. Worth noting for this clone: The target antigen is unknown.

Study-level results: Investigators collected only blood, and repertoires in tissues likely differ. On the whole, naive subsets had larger estimated richness than memory subsets had.

The repertoire was sequenced with immunoSEQ multiplex PCR; TCRdb's copy has only in-frame clones and lacks some. The sample records 2.5 million or so clones, approximately 90% being singletons. Input material: naive CD4+ T cells sorted from blood. The subset was: CD45RA+ positively selected. This TCR was sampled from a young man in good health. The chain joins TRBV9 to TRBJ2-5; 8 bases are a match to TRBD2. The CDR3 DNA reads TGTGCCAGCAGCAACCGGGGGGGCCCAGAGACCCAGTACTTC. This gives the protein CASSNRGGPETQYF.